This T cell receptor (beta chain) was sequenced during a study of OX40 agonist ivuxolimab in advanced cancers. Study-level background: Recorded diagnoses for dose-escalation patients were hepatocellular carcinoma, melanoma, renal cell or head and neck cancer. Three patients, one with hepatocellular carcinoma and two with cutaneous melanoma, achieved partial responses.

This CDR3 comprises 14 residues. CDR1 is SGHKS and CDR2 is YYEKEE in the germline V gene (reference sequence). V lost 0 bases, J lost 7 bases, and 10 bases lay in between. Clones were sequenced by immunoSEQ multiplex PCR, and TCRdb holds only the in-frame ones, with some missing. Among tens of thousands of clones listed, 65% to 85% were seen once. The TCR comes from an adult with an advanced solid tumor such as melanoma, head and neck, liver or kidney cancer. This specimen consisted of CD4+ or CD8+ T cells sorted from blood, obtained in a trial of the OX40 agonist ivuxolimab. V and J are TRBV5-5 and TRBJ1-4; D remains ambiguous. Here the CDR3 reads CASSLEGRVEKLFF. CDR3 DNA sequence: TGTGCCAGCAGCTTGGAGGGAAGGGTTGAAAAACTGTTTTTT.